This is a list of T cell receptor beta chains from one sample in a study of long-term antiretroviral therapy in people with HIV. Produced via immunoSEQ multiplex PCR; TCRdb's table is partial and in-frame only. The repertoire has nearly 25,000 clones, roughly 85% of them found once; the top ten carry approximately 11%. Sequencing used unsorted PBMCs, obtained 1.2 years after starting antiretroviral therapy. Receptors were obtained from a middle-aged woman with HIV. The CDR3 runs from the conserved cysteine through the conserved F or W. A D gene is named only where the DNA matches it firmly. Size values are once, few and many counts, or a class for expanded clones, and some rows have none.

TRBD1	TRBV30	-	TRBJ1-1	TGTGCCGGCGGACAGGGGAAAGCTTTCTTT	CAGGQGKAFF
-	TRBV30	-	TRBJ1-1	TGTGCCTCCAGGGGCAGGGCCACTGAAGCTTTCTTT	CASRGRATEAFF
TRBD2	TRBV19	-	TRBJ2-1	TGTGCCAGTACCGCTGGGACTAGTATTGGCAATGAGCAGTTCTTC	CASTAGTSIGNEQFF
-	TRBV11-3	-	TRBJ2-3	TGTGCCAGCAGCGGACGGGGTAGCGCAGATACGCAGTATTTT	CASSGRGSADTQYF
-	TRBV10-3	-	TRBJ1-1	TGTGCCATCAGTGAGAACAGGGAAGCTTTCTTT	CAISENREAFF
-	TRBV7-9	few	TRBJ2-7	TGTGCCAGCAGATTCGACAGGCTGCCCTACGAGCAGTACTTC	CASRFDRLPYEQYF
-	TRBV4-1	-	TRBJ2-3	TGCGCCAGCAGCCTGGGGGAAGATACGCAGTATTTT	CASSLGEDTQYF
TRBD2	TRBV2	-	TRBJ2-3	TGTGCCAGCATCACCGCTTCGGAGCGGGGGGGCTACACAGATACGCAGTATTTT	CASITASERGGYTDTQYF
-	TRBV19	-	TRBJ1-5	TGTGCCAGTACAAGACGTGGGCAGCCGGGAATGGATTTT	CASTRRGQPGMDF
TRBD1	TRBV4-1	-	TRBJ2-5	TGCGCCAGCAGCCCAGACAGGGGCCAGACCCAGTACTTC	CASSPDRGQTQYF
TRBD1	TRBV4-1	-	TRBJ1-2	TGCGCCAGCAGCCTGGGACAGGGAGTTTATGGCTACACCTTC	CASSLGQGVYGYTF
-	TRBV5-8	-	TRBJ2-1	TGTGCCAGCAGCTTGGGGGGGCAGGGAGGAAATGAGCAGTTCTTC	CASSLGGQGGNEQFF
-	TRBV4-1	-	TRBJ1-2	TGCGCCAGCAGCCATGTCGATGGCTACACCTTC	CASSHVDGYTF
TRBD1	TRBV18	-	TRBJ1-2	TGTGCCAGCTCACTTGACAGGGGGGACTATGGCTACACCTTC	CASSLDRGDYGYTF
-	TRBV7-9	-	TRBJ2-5	TGTGCCAGCAGCTTAAGGGATTCGGCGGAGACCCAGTACTTC	CASSLRDSAETQYF
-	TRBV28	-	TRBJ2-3	TGTGCCAGCAGTTTACTGGGTAGCGGCCCTAGCACAGATACGCAGTATTTT	CASSLLGSGPSTDTQYF
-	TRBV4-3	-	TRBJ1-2	TGCGCCAGCAGCCAAGATGGGGCGGCTAACTATGGCTACACCTTC	CASSQDGAANYGYTF
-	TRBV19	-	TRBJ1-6	TGTGCCAGTAGTATAATTTTGGGACCCCTCCACTTT	CASSIILGPLHF
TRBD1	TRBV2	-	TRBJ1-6	TGTGCCAGCAGTGAATCCGGACAGGGCAGATCACCCCTCCACTTT	CASSESGQGRSPLHF
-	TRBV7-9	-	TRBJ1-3	TGTGCCAGCAGCTTAGACGATCAGGGGTTCGGTAACACCATATATTTT	CASSLDDQGFGNTIYF
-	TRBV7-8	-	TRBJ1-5	TGTGCCAGCAACGACGCGGGCGGGGTACGGCAGCCCCAGCATTTT	CASNDAGGVRQPQHF
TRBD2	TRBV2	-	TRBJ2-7	TGTGCCAGCAGTGATCGACTAGCGGCACTCTACGAGCAGTACTTC	CASSDRLAALYEQYF
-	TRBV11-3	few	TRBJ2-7	TGTGCCAGCAGCTCCTCGGAGGGCTACGAGCAGTACTTC	CASSSSEGYEQYF
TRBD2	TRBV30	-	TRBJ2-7	TGTGCCTGGAGTGTAGGGACTACATTCATGAACGAGCAGTACTTC	CAWSVGTTFMNEQYF
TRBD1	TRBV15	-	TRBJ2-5	TGTGCCACCAGCGACCCGGGGACAGGCCAAGAGACCCAGTACTTC	CATSDPGTGQETQYF
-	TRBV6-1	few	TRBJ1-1	TGTGCCAGCACCTTGGGGGGTGGGCTTGCTTTCTTT	CASTLGGGLAFF
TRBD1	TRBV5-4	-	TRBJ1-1	TGTGCCAGCAGCTGGGGACAGGGCGACACTGAAGCTTTCTTT	CASSWGQGDTEAFF
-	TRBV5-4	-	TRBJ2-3	TGTGCCAGCAGCCATACACAGGCAGATACGCAGTATTTT	CASSHTQADTQYF
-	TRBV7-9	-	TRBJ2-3	TGTGCCAGCAGCTTAGGACGGTCGGATACGCAGTATTTT	CASSLGRSDTQYF
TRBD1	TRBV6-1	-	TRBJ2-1	TGTGCCAGCAGGGCCGGGACAGGGAATAGCAATGAGCAGTTCTTC	CASRAGTGNSNEQFF
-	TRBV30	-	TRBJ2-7	TGTGCCTGGAGTGTATCCGGCGAGCAGTACTTC	CAWSVSGEQYF
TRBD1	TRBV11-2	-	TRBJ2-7	TGTGCCAGCAGCTTAGGCAGGGGGCTCCCCTACGAGCAGTACTTC	CASSLGRGLPYEQYF
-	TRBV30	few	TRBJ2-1	TGTGCCTGGAAGATTGTAGCGGAGAGCTCCTACAATGAGCAGTTCTTC	CAWKIVAESSYNEQFF
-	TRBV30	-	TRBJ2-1	TGTGCCTGGAGCCCGACAGCGTACAATGAGCAGTTCTTC	CAWSPTAYNEQFF
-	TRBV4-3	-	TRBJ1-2	TGCGCCAGCAGCCAAGTAGGCAGTCATGGCTACACCTTC	CASSQVGSHGYTF
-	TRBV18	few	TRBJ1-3	TGTGCCAGCTCACCACTTCAGACCAGAAGGACTGGAAACACCATATATTTT	CASSPLQTRRTGNTIYF
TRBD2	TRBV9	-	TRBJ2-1	TGTGCCAGCAGCGGGGGACTAGCGGGGACGCATGAGCAGTTCTTC	CASSGGLAGTHEQFF
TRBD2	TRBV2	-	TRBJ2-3	TGTGCCAGCAATCGACTAGCGGGGACCGATACGCAGTATTTT	CASNRLAGTDTQYF
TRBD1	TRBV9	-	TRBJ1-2	TGTGCCAGCAGCGAGGGACAGGGGGTGTACTATGGCTACACCTTC	CASSEGQGVYYGYTF
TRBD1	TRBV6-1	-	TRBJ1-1	TGTGCCAGCAGTGGGACCGGGGGACAGGGTAAGACTGAAGCTTTCTTT	CASSGTGGQGKTEAFF
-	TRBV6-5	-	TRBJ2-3	TGTGCCAGTCAGCAGGTGGCCGGAGCTTGGGATACGCAGTATTTT	CASQQVAGAWDTQYF
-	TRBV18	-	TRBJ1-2	TGTGCCAGCTCACCCGGGGGGCGGCTATATGGCTACACCTTC	CASSPGGRLYGYTF
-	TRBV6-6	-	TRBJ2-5	TGTGCCAGCAGTTCCCTAGGACAGCACCAAGAGACCCAGTACTTC	CASSSLGQHQETQYF
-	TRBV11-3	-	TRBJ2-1	TGTGCGAGCAGTAAGGGGTCCTACAATGAGCAGTTCTTC	CASSKGSYNEQFF
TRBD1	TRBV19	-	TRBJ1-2	TGTGCCAGTAGTAGGACAGGGGATCCTGGCTACACCTTC	CASSRTGDPGYTF
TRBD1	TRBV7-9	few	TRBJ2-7	TGTGCCAGCAGCCCCTCGGGACAGGGGGACGAGCAGTACTTC	CASSPSGQGDEQYF
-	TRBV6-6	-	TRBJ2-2	TGTGCCAGCAGTTACACAGGCACCGGGGAGCTGTTTTTT	CASSYTGTGELFF
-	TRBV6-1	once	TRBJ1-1	TGTGCCAGCAGCTACGGGGGGGGAACTGAAGCTTTCTTT	CASSYGGGTEAFF
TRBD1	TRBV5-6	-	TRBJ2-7	TGTGCCAGCAGCCGGACAGGGAGACACGAGCAGTACTTC	CASSRTGRHEQYF
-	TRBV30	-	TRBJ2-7	TGTGCCTGGAGCCCGGGTAGAGCCCTCGACGAGCAGTACTTC	CAWSPGRALDEQYF
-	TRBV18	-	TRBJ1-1	TGTGCCAGCTCACCATACCGGGACGCAGGTGAAGCTTTCTTT	CASSPYRDAGEAFF
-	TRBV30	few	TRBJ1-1	TGTGCCTGTGACCAAAAGAACACTGAAGCTTTCTTT	CACDQKNTEAFF
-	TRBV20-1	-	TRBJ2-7	TGCAGTGTAGGTAGCGGATACGAGCAGTACTTC	CSVGSGYEQYF
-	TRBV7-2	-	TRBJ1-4	TGTGCCAGCAGCACCCACAGAGATTGGAAAGGAGAAAAACTGTTTTTT	CASSTHRDWKGEKLFF
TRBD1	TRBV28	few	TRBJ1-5	TGTGCCTCCCGGACAGGGGGTAAAAATAGCAATCAGCCCCAGCATTTT	CASRTGGKNSNQPQHF
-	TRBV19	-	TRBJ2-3	TGTGCCAGTAGTATAGGGCCCAGGGCGACCAGCACAGATACGCAGTATTTT	CASSIGPRATSTDTQYF
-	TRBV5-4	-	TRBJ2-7	TGTGCCAGCAGCCCCCCCGGACAGACGAAAGCCTACGAGCAGTACTTC	CASSPPGQTKAYEQYF
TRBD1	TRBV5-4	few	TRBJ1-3	TGTGCCAGCAGCTCCCCGGGACAGGGTTACTCTGGAAACACCATATATTTT	CASSSPGQGYSGNTIYF
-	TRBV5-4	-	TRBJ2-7	TGTGCCAGCAGCTTGGGCAGGGCCTACGAGCAGTACTTC	CASSLGRAYEQYF